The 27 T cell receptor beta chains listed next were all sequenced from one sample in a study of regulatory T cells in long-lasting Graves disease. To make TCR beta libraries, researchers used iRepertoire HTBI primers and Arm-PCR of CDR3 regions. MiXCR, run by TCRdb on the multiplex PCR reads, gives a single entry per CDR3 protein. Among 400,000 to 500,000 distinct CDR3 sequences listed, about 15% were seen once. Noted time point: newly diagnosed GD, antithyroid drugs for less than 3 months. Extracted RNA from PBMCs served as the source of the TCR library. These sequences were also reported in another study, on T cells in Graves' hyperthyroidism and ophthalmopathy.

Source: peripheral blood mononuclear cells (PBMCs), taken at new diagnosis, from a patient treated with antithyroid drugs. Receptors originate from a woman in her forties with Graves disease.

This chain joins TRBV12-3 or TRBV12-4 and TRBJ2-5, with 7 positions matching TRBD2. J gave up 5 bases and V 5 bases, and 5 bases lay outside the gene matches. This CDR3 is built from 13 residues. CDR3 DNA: TGTGCCAGCAGTCGAACTAGCGCGGAGACCCAGTACTTC. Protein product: CASSRTSAETQYF.

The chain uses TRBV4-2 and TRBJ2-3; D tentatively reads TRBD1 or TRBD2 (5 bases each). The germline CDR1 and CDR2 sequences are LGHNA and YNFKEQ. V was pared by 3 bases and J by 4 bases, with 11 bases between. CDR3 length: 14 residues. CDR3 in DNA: TGTGCCAGCAGCCAGGGACCAACTCCAGATACGCAGTATTTT. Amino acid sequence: CASSQGPTPDTQYF.

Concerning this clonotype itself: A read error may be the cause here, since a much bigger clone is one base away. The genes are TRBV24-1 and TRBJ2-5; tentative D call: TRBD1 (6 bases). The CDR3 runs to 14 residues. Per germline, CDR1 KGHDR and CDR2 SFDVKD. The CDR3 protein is CASSHPDRRETQYF. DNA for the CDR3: TGTGCCAGCAGTCATCCGGACAGACGAGAGACCCAGTACTTC.

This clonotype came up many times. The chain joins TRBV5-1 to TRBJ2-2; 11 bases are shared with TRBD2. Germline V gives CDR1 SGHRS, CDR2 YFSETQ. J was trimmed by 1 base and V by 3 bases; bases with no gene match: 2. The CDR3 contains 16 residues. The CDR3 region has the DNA TGCGCCAGCAGCTCCGGACTAGCGGGGAACACCGGGGAGCTGTTTTTT. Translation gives CASSSGLAGNTGELFF. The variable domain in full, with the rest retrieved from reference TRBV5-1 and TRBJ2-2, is KAGVTQTPRYLIKTRGQQVTLSCSPISGHRSVSWYQQTPGQGLQFLFEYFSETQRNKGNFPGRFSGRQFSNSRSEMNVSTLELGDSALYLCASSSGLAGNTGELFFGEGSRLTVL.

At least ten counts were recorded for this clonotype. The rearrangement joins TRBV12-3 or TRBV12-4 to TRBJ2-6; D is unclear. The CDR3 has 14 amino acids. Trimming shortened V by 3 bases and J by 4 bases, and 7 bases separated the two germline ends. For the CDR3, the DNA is TGTGCCAGCAGTTTCCCGCCAGGGGCCAACGTCCTGACTTTC. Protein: CASSFPPGANVLTF.

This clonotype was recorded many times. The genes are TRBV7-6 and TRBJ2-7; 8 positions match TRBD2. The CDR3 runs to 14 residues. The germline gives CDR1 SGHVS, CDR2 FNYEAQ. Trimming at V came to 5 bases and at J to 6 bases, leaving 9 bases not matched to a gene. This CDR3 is CASSISGEPSEQYF. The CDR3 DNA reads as TGTGCCAGCAGCATTAGCGGGGAACCTAGCGAGCAGTACTTC. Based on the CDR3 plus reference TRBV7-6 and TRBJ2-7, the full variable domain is GAGVSQSPRYKVTKRGQDVALRCDPISGHVSLYWYRQALGQGPEFLTYFNYEAQQDKSGLPNDRFSAERPEGSISTLTIQRTEQRDSAMYRCASSISGEPSEQYFGPGTRLTVT.

CDR3 region: CASSFLQGSHGYTF. As DNA, the CDR3 is TGTGCCAGCAGTTTCCTACAGGGAAGCCATGGCTACACCTTC. The chain uses TRBV6-2 or TRBV6-3 and TRBJ1-2, with a weak D call TRBD1 (6 bases). The CDR3 consists of 14 residues. In germline, CDR1 is MNHEY, CDR2 SVGEGT. V was pared by 4 bases and J by 6 bases, with 15 bases between.

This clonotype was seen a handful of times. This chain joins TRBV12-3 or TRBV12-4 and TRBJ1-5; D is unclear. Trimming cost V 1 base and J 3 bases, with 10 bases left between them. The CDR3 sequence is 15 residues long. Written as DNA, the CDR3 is TGTGCCAGCAGTTTAGAAGGTAAAACCAATCAGCCCCAGCATTTT. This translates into CASSLEGKTNQPQHF.

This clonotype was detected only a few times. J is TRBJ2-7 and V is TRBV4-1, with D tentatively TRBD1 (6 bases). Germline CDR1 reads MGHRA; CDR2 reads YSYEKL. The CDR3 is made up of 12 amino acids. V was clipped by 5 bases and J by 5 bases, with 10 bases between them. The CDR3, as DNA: TGCGCCAGCAGCGCCAGGGGCAACGAGCAGTACTTC. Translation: CASSARGNEQYF.

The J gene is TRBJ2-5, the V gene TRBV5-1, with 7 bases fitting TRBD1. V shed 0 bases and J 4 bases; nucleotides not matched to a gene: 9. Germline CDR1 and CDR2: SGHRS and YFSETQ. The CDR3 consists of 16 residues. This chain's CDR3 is CASSLAPGQVGETQYF. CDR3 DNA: TGCGCCAGCAGCTTGGCGCCTGGACAGGTAGGAGAGACCCAGTACTTC.

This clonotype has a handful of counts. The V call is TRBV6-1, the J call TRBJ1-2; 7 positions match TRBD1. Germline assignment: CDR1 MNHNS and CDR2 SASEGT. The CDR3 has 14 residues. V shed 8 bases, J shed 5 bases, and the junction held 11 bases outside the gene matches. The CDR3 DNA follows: TGTGCCAGCGCCACGACCGGGACAGAGTATGGCTACACCTTC. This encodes CASATTGTEYGYTF.

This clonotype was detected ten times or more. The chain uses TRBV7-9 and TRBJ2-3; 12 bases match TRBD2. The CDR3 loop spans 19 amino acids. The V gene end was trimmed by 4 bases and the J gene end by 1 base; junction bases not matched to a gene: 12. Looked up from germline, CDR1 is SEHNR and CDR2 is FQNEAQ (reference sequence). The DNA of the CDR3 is TGTGCCAGCAGCTACAGACTAGCGGGAGCAGGAGTGGGCACAGATACGCAGTATTTT. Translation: CASSYRLAGAGVGTDTQYF.

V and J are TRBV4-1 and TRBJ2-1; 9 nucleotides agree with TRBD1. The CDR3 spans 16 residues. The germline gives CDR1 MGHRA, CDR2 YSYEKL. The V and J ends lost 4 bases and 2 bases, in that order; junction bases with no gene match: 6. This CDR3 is CASSRPRDRAYNEQFF. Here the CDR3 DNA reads TGCGCCAGCAGCCGACCCCGGGACAGGGCCTACAATGAGCAGTTCTTC.

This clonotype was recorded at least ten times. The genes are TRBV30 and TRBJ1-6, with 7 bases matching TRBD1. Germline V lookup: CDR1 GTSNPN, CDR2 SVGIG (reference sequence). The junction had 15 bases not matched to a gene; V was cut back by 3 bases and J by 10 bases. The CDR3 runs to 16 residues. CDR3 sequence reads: CAWSVTQRRGLSPLHF. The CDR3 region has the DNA TGTGCCTGGAGCGTGACCCAGAGGAGGGGGCTATCACCCCTCCACTTT.

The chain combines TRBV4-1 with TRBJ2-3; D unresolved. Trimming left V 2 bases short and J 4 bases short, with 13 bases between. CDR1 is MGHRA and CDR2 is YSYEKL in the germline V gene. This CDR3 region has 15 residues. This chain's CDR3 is CASSQRNWHADTQYF. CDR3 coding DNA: TGCGCCAGCAGCCAAAGGAATTGGCACGCAGATACGCAGTATTTT.

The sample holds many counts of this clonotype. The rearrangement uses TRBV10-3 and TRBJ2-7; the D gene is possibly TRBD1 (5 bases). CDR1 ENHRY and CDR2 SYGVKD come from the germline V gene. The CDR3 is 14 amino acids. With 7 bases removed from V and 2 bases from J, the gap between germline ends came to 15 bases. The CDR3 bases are TGTGCCATCAAATTAGAAGACAGTACCTACGAGCAGTACTTC. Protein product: CAIKLEDSTYEQYF.

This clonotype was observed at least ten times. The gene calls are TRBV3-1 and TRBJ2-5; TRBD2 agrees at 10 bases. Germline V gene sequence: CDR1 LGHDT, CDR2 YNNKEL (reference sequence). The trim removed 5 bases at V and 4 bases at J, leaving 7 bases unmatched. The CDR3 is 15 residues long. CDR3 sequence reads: CASSLLAGSGETQYF. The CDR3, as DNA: TGTGCCAGCAGCTTACTAGCGGGATCGGGAGAGACCCAGTACTTC.

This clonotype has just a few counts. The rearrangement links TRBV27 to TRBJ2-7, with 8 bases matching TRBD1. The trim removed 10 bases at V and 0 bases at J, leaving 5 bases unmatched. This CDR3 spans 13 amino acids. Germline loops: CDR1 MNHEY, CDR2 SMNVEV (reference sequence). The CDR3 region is CATKQGDSYEQYF. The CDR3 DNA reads TGTGCCACCAAACAGGGGGACTCCTACGAGCAGTACTTC.

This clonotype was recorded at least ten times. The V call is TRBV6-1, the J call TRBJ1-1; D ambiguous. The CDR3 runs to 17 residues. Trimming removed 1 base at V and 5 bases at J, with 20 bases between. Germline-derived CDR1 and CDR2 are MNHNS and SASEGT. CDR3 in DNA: TGTGCCAGCAGTGAAGTTTTGGTGGTTCCCGACCCGACTGAAGCTTTCTTT. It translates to CASSEVLVVPDPTEAFF.

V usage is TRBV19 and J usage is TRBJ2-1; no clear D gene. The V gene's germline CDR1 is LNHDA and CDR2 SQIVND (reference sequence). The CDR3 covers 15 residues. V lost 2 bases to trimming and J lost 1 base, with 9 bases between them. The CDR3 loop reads CASSIKDLSYNEQFF. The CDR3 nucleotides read TGTGCCAGTAGTATAAAGGACCTATCCTACAATGAGCAGTTCTTC.

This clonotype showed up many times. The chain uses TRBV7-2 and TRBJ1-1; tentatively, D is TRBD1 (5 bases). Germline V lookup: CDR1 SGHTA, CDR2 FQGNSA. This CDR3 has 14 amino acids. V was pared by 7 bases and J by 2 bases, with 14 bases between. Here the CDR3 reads CASTSPRDNTEAFF. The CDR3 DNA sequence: TGTGCCAGCACCTCCCCGCGGGACAACACTGAAGCTTTCTTT.

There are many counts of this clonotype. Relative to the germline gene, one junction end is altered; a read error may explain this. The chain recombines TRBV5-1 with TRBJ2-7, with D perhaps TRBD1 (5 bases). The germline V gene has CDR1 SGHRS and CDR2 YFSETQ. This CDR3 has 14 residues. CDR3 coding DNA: TGTGCCAGCAGCCCAAGGCAGGGATCCTACGAGCAGTACTTC. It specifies CASSPRQGSYEQYF.

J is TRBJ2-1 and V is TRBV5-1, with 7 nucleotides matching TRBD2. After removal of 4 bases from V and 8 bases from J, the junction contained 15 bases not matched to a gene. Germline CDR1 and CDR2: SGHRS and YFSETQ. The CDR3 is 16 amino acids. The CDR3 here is CASSLDSGGSFYEQFF. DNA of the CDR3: TGCGCCAGCAGCCTCGATTCGGGCGGGAGCTTCTATGAGCAGTTCTTC.

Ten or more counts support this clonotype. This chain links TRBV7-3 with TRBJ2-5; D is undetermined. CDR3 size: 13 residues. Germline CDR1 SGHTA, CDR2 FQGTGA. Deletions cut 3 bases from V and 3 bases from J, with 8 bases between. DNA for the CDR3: TGTGCCAGCAGCTTCGACAATAAAGAGACCCAGTACTTC. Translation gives CASSFDNKETQYF.

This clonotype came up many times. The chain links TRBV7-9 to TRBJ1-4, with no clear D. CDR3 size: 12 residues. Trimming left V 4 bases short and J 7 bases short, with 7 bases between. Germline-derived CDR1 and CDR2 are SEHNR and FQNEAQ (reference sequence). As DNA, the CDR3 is TGTGCCAGCAGCTCGGTTGGTGAAAAACTGTTTTTT. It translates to CASSSVGEKLFF.

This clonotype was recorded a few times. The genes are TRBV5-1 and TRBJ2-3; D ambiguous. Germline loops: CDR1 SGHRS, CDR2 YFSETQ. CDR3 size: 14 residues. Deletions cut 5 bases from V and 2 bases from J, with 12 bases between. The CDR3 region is CASRKGSNTDTQYF. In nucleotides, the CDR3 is TGCGCCAGCAGAAAAGGATCCAACACAGATACGCAGTATTTT.

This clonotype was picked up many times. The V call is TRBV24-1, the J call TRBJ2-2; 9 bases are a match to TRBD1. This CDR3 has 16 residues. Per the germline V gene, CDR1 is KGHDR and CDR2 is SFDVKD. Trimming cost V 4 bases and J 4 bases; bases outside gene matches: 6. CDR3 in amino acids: CATSEATGGGTGELFF. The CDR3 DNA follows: TGTGCCACCAGTGAGGCGACAGGGGGAGGCACCGGGGAGCTGTTTTTT.